The 21 T cell receptor beta chains below come from one sample, sequenced in a study of post-analysis software for immune sequencing data. Their specific antigens are unknown. Unique molecular identifiers were carried by the TCR beta cDNA libraries. TCRdb re-called the PCR reads through MiXCR, storing one row per CDR3 protein. Among just over 250,000 distinct CDR3 sequences listed, 36% were seen once. Findings and limits, study-wide: About 5 TRBV segments were more frequent in patients than controls; TRBV5-6, TRBV5-1 and TRBV20-1 belonged to this group.

Sequenced material: blood. The receptors were sampled from a girl between 5 and 17 years old with multiple sclerosis.

This clonotype was observed many times. V and J are TRBV20-1 and TRBJ2-1, with D perhaps given as TRBD1 or TRBD2 (6 bases each). The CDR3 runs 11 residues. Between the trimmed V and J ends, which lost 3 bases and 8 bases, there was a span of 8 bases. CDR1 is DFQATT and CDR2 is SNEGSKA in the germline V gene (reference sequence). The CDR3 is CSASGGDEQFF. In nucleotides, the CDR3 is TGCAGTGCTAGCGGGGGCGATGAGCAGTTCTTC.

This clonotype was picked up one time. The CDR3 nucleotides read TGTGCCAGCAGTTTCGCCCGGAGGGGCGTCTATGGCTACACCTTC. This codes for CASSFARRGVYGYTF. V usage is TRBV12-3 or TRBV12-4 and J usage is TRBJ1-2; D is possibly TRBD1 (5 bases). V was shortened by 3 bases and J by 4 bases, with 15 bases between the two germline ends. CDR3 length equals 15 residues.

This chain joins TRBV3-1 and TRBJ2-3; possibly TRBD1 or TRBD2 for D (6 bases each). Germline CDR1 LGHDT, CDR2 YNNKEL (reference sequence). Trimming shortened V by 4 bases and J by 3 bases, and 17 bases separated the two germline ends. The CDR3 is 16 amino acids. CDR3 DNA sequence: TGTGCCAGCAGCCCTTGGGGGGCAGGGGAAACAGATACGCAGTATTTT. This gives the protein CASSPWGAGETDTQYF.

There are a few counts of this clonotype. This chain joins TRBV28 and TRBJ2-2; 10 bases map to TRBD1. The CDR3 has 16 amino acids. The V and J ends lost 8 bases and 1 base, in that order; junction bases with no gene match: 7. Germline V gene lookup returns CDR1 MDHEN and CDR2 SYDVKM. The CDR3 loop reads CASGTGDALNTGELFF. The CDR3 DNA is TGTGCCAGCGGGACAGGGGACGCCTTGAACACCGGGGAGCTGTTTTTT.

This clonotype was detected ten times or more. The chain combines TRBV5-1 with TRBJ2-5, with a tentative D call TRBD1 (5 bases). Trimming took 1 base from V and 5 from J, leaving 12 bases between them. The CDR3 is 14 residues long. CDR1 is SGHRS and CDR2 is YFSETQ in the germline V gene. The CDR3 bases are TGCGCCAGCAGCTTGATCCAGGGCGTGGAGACCCAGTACTTC. This codes for CASSLIQGVETQYF.

At least ten counts were recorded for this clonotype. The chain carries TRBV12-3 or TRBV12-4 and TRBJ2-5, with D possibly TRBD2 on 6 matching bases. The CDR3 extends over 12 amino acids. V was shortened by 6 bases and J by 4 bases, with 9 bases between the two germline ends. CDR3 loop: CASRGGGETQYF. The CDR3 region has the DNA TGTGCCAGCAGGGGGGGAGGAGAGACCCAGTACTTC.

There are a few counts of this clonotype. This may be a read error, as it is one base from a much larger clone. CDR3 bases: TGTGCCAGCAGTAACCGGGACGTAAGCGCAGATACGCAGTATTTT. This gives the protein CASSNRDVSADTQYF. This chain uses TRBV12-3 or TRBV12-4 with TRBJ2-3; TRBD1 or TRBD2 may be the D gene (5 bases each). The CDR3 length is 15 residues. The V gene lost 5 bases and the J gene lost 4 bases, with 16 bases spanning the gap.

This clonotype was picked up many times. The genes are TRBV20-1 and TRBJ2-3; 13 positions agree with TRBD2. Germline V gene lookup returns CDR1 DFQATT and CDR2 SNEGSKA (reference sequence). The CDR3 is 15 residues long. The junction had 5 bases not matched to a gene; V was cut back by 3 bases and J by 5 bases. Here the CDR3 DNA reads TGCAGTGCTAGTTGGACTAGCGGGAGAATAGATACGCAGTATTTT. This gives the protein CSASWTSGRIDTQYF.

This clonotype is a singleton in its sample. The chain employs TRBV5-6 and TRBJ1-2; a possible D gene is TRBD1 (5 bases). The CDR3 consists of 15 residues. V dropped 0 bases and J dropped 4 bases, with 13 bases sitting between them. In germline, CDR1 is SGHDT, CDR2 YYEEEE. The CDR3 DNA reads TGTGCCAGCAGCTTGGGCTCGGACACTCGCTATGGCTACACCTTC. Residues: CASSLGSDTRYGYTF.

V is TRBV10-3 and J is TRBJ2-1; D remains ambiguous. The V gene's germline CDR1 is ENHRY and CDR2 SYGVKD. This CDR3 is built from 13 residues. The V end was cut by 5 bases, the J end by 10 bases, with 15 bases between. The CDR3 DNA is TGTGCCATCAGTACGGAACGGGCCTCCGAGCAGTTCTTC. This translates into CAISTERASEQFF.

This clonotype was found many times. The gene calls are TRBV20-1 and TRBJ2-3; D is possibly TRBD1 (5 bases). Germline loops: CDR1 DFQATT, CDR2 SNEGSKA (reference sequence). V was trimmed by 5 bases and J by 4 bases, leaving 19 bases between them. The CDR3 has 15 residues. This CDR3 reads CSALPTARRADTQYF. CDR3 nucleotide sequence: TGCAGTGCTCTCCCGACAGCGCGCCGGGCAGATACGCAGTATTTT.

Comment on this clonotype: This may come from a read error, since a much larger clone is one base off. The genes are TRBV28 and TRBJ2-1, with TRBD1 identical over 10 bases. With V trimmed by 6 bases and J by 15 bases, 8 bases remained unmatched. CDR1 and CDR2 (germline): MDHEN, SYDVKM. The CDR3 extends over 12 amino acids. The CDR3 sequence: CASSWGQGPRFF. Here the CDR3 DNA reads TGTGCCAGCAGCTGGGGACAGGGGCCAAGGTTCTTC.

Regarding this clonotype: This could be a read error, since a much larger clone is one nucleotide away. The rearrangement links TRBV15 to TRBJ2-3; TRBD1 is a possible D gene (6 bases). V shed 0 bases and J shed 7 bases, with 14 bases lying between them. The CDR3 sequence is 15 residues long. The V gene's germline CDR1 is LNHNV and CDR2 YYDKDF (reference sequence). CDR3 protein: CATSREGRGDNTQYF. The CDR3, as DNA: TGTGCCACCAGCAGAGAGGGGAGAGGGGACAATACGCAGTATTTT.

This chain links TRBV6-1 with TRBJ1-2; 7 bases agree with TRBD1. J lost 4 bases, V lost 7 bases, and 15 bases had no gene match. Germline loops: CDR1 MNHNS, CDR2 SASEGT. CDR3 length equals 16 residues. The CDR3 DNA sequence: TGTGCCAGCACTTCACCAGGGGGGGAGATAGCCTATGGCTACACCTTC. Amino acid sequence: CASTSPGGEIAYGYTF.

The chain has TRBV20-1 and TRBJ2-3; 11 bases map to TRBD2. J was trimmed by 1 base and V by 7 bases; bases with no gene match: 7. Per the germline V gene, CDR1 is DFQATT and CDR2 is SNEGSKA (reference sequence). This CDR3 comprises 15 residues. The CDR3 coding sequence is TGCAGTGTCATAGAACTAGCGGGGGGCACAGATACGCAGTATTTT. Translation gives CSVIELAGGTDTQYF.

The rearrangement uses TRBV7-2 and TRBJ2-3; 10 nucleotides match TRBD2. V lost 2 bases, J lost 5 bases, and 4 bases stayed unmatched. Germline V CDR1 and CDR2: SGHTA, FQGNSA. The CDR3 is 15 amino acids. The CDR3 loop reads CASSLRTSGVDTQYF. In DNA, the CDR3 is TGTGCCAGCAGCTTAAGAACTAGCGGGGTAGATACGCAGTATTTT.

In its sample, this clonotype was seen many times. The genes are TRBV4-1 and TRBJ2-3, with 8 bases matching TRBD2. V shed 4 bases and J 2 bases; nucleotides not matched to a gene: 8. Per germline, CDR1 MGHRA and CDR2 YSYEKL. The CDR3 extends over 16 amino acids. DNA for the CDR3: TGCGCCAGCAGCCGCTATAGCGGGGTAGACACAGATACGCAGTATTTT. It yields the protein CASSRYSGVDTDTQYF.

About this clonotype itself: A read error may explain this, as a much larger clone is one base away. The chain is built from TRBV15 and TRBJ2-1, with TRBD2 as a possible D gene (7 bases). The ends were cut back, 2 bases at V and 3 bases at J, with 14 bases in the middle. Germline loops: CDR1 LNHNV, CDR2 YYDKDF (reference sequence). The CDR3 runs 16 residues. The CDR3 here is CATSRPGGGYYNEQFF. The CDR3 region has the DNA TGTGCCACCAGCAGACCTGGCGGGGGCTACTACAATGAGCAGTTCTTC.

This chain connects TRBV29-1 to TRBJ2-5; D might be TRBD1 (6 bases). The CDR3 runs to 12 residues. The V end lost 8 bases, the J end lost 5 bases, and 15 bases lay between the germline ends. Per germline, CDR1 SQVTM and CDR2 ANQGSEA. CDR3 protein: CSFTPRGETQYF. CDR3 sequence (DNA): TGCAGCTTCACCCCGAGGGGGGAGACCCAGTACTTC.

This clonotype has ten or more counts. The rearrangement uses TRBV2 and TRBJ2-1; D remains unclear. This CDR3 has 10 amino acids. The ends were cut back, 6 bases at V and 6 bases at J, with 3 bases in the middle. CDR1 and CDR2 from the germline V gene are SNHLY and FYNNEI. CDR3 sequence reads: CASRSNEQFF. CDR3 DNA sequence: TGTGCCAGCAGAAGCAATGAGCAGTTCTTC.

The J gene is TRBJ2-1, the V gene TRBV15, with no clear D. Trimming shortened V by 6 bases and J by 0 bases, and 12 bases separated the two germline ends. There are 15 residues in the CDR3. From germline, CDR1 is LNHNV and CDR2 YYDKDF (reference sequence). As DNA, the CDR3 is TGTGCCACCAGTAGATTAAAGAGCTCCTACAATGAGCAGTTCTTC. Its protein is CATSRLKSSYNEQFF.